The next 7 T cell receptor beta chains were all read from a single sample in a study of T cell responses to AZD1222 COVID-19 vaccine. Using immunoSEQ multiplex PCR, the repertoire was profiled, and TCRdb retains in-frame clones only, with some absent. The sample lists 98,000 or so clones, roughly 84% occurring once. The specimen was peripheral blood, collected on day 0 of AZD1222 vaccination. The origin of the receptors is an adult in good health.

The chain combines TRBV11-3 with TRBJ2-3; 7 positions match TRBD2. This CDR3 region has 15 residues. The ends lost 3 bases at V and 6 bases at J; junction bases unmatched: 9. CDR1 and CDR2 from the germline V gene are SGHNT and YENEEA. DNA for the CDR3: TGTGCCAGCAGCTTGAATCCGGGGGGAGCCGATACGCAGTATTTT. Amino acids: CASSLNPGGADTQYF.

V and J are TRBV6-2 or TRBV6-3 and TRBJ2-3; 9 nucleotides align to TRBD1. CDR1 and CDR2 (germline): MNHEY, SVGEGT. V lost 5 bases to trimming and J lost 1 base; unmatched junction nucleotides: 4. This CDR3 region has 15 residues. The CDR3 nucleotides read TGTGCCAGCAGTACCCGGGACAGGGGCACAGATACGCAGTATTTT. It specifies CASSTRDRGTDTQYF.

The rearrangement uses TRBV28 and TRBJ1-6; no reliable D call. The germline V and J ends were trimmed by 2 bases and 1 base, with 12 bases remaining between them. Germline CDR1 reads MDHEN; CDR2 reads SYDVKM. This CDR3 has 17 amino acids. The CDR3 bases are TGTGCCAGCAGTTTAGGGTTTAGATTGTCCTATAATTCACCCCTCCACTTT. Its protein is CASSLGFRLSYNSPLHF.

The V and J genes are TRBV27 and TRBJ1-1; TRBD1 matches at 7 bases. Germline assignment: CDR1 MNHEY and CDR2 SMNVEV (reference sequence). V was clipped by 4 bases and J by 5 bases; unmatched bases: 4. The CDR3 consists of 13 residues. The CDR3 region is CASSYRGDTEAFF. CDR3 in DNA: TGTGCCAGCAGTTACAGGGGAGATACTGAAGCTTTCTTT.

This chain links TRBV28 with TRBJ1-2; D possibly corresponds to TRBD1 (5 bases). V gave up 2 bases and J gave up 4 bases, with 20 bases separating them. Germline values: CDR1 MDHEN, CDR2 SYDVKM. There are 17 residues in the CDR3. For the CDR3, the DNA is TGTGCCAGCAGTTTAGGGGCCACCCCTCTACAATCCTATGGCTACACCTTC. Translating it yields CASSLGATPLQSYGYTF.

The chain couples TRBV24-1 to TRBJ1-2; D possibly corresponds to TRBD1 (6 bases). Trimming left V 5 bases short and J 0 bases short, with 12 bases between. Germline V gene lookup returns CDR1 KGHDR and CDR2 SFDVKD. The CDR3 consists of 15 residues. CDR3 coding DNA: TGTGCCACCAGTGGGGGGGCCCTATCTAACTATGGCTACACCTTC. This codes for CATSGGALSNYGYTF.

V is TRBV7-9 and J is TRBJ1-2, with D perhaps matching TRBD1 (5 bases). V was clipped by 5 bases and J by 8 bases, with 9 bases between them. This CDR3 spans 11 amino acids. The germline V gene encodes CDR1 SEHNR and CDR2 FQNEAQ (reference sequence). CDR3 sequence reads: CASSLKGGYTF. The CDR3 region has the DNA TGTGCCAGCAGCCTAAAGGGGGGCTACACCTTC.